The 29 T cell receptor beta chains given below trace back to one sample, sequenced in a study of Graves' ophthalmopathy and Graves' hyperthyroidism. The authors amplified TCR beta CDR3 regions, and they did so from RNA transcripts for repertoire sequencing. In the first round, RT-PCR was carried out with HTBI primers, and a multiplex PCR formed the second round. TCRdb recomputed calls from the multiplex PCR reads with MiXCR, one row per CDR3 protein. Of hundreds of thousands of distinct CDR3 sequences listed, roughly 40% are singletons. Source material: peripheral blood. These receptors were collected from an adult man with Graves' ophthalmopathy.

This clonotype was observed a handful of times. This chain joins TRBV3-1 and TRBJ2-7; weak D call: TRBD2 (5 bases). CDR1 LGHDT and CDR2 YNNKEL come from the germline V gene (reference sequence). There are 14 residues in the CDR3. Deletions cut 5 bases from V and 0 bases from J, with 11 bases between. The CDR3 is CASSVSRDSYEQYF. CDR3 DNA: TGTGCCAGCAGCGTATCCCGGGACTCCTACGAGCAGTACTTC.

This clonotype has ten or more counts. V is TRBV7-8 and J is TRBJ1-4; D is possibly TRBD1 (5 bases). CDR1 and CDR2 (germline): SGHVS, FQNEAQ. The CDR3 is 13 residues long. The V end was cut by 1 base, the J end by 8 bases, with 8 bases between. The CDR3: CASSLDRPEKLFF. CDR3 in DNA: TGTGCCAGCAGCTTAGACAGGCCGGAAAAACTGTTTTTT.

For this clonotype: No conserved phenylalanine or tryptophan ends this CDR3, so it is likely a read error. No DNA is shown, since the ends of the CDR3 on it are uncertain; the CDR3 is the one TCRdb lists. The chain combines TRBV7-9 with TRBJ1-1; the table assigns TRBD1, which was not confirmed against the DNA. The V gene's germline CDR1 is SEHNR and CDR2 FQNEAQ (reference sequence). The CDR3 is 13 residues long, ends included. The CDR3: CASSHPDREVYFL.

This clonotype was seen only a few times. The genes are TRBV20-1 and TRBJ2-5, with a weak D call TRBD1 (5 bases). V lost 4 bases and J lost 7, with 16 bases in between. Germline V gene sequence: CDR1 DFQATT, CDR2 SNEGSKA (reference sequence). The CDR3 contains 13 residues. The CDR3 DNA reads TGCAGTGCTATACAGGTCTTGGACGGGACCCAGTACTTC. This gives the protein CSAIQVLDGTQYF.

The chain employs TRBV12-3 or TRBV12-4 and TRBJ1-2; 7 bases align to TRBD1. The CDR3 extends over 14 amino acids. J lost 4 bases, V lost 5 bases, and 7 bases had no gene match. CDR3: CASSPQGLGYGYTF. CDR3 nucleotides: TGTGCCAGCAGTCCACAGGGGCTCGGCTATGGCTACACCTTC.

This clonotype was observed a few times. The chain recombines TRBV7-9 with TRBJ1-5; 9 bases are a match to TRBD1. The CDR3 totals 16 residues. CDR1 and CDR2 from the germline V gene are SEHNR and FQNEAQ (reference sequence). After removal of 5 bases from V and 3 bases from J, the junction contained 8 bases not matched to a gene. In nucleotides, the CDR3 is TGTGCCAGCAGCCGATGGACAGGGGCCGACAATCAGCCCCAGCATTTT. Amino acids: CASSRWTGADNQPQHF.

This clonotype was observed many times. J is TRBJ1-1 and V is TRBV7-3; D gene unclear. Trimming left V 6 bases short and J 1 base short, with 12 bases between. This CDR3 has 14 residues. Germline loops: CDR1 SGHTA, CDR2 FQGTGA. CDR3 sequence (DNA): TGTGCCAGCAGGTATTTGACACCGAACACTGAAGCTTTCTTT. It encodes CASRYLTPNTEAFF.

As regards this clonotype: With a much larger clone just one base away, this may be a read error. V is TRBV11-1 and J is TRBJ1-1; 10 positions agree with TRBD1. The CDR3 runs 14 residues. Unmatched junction bases numbered 4, after V lost 5 bases and J lost 4 bases. Germline assignment: CDR1 SGHAT and CDR2 FQDESV (reference sequence). DNA of the CDR3: TGTGCCAGCAGCCCGGACAGGGGGAGCACTGAAGCTTTCTTT. This sequence encodes CASSPDRGSTEAFF.

CDR3 residues: CASSYLGVAEYNSPLHF. DNA for the CDR3: TGTGCCAGCAGTTATCTTGGGGTGGCGGAATATAATTCACCCCTCCACTTT. This sequence joins TRBV6-6 and TRBJ1-6; no reliable D call. The germline V and J ends were trimmed by 3 bases and 4 bases, with 16 bases remaining between them. Looked up from germline, CDR1 is MNHNY and CDR2 is SVGAGI (reference sequence). This CDR3 contains 17 residues.

This clonotype was counted many times. This chain links TRBV7-2 with TRBJ1-1; no definite D call. CDR3 length: 11 residues. Germline V gene lookup returns CDR1 SGHTA and CDR2 FQGNSA. V gave up 5 bases and J gave up 2 bases, with 3 bases separating them. The CDR3 loop reads CASSQNTEAFF. The DNA of the CDR3 is TGTGCCAGCAGCCAAAACACTGAAGCTTTCTTT.

At least ten counts were recorded for this clonotype. This chain links TRBV6-6 with TRBJ1-6; D is unresolved. V was trimmed by 7 bases and J by 8 bases, leaving 15 bases between them. Per the germline V gene, CDR1 is MNHNY and CDR2 is SVGAGI (reference sequence). This CDR3 is 14 amino acids long. CDR3 protein: CASTHHDGDSPLHF. The CDR3 region has the DNA TGTGCCAGCACACACCATGACGGGGATTCACCCCTCCACTTT.

The table lists this clonotype with many counts. The chain uses TRBV29-1 and TRBJ1-1; D gene unclear. V was pared by 7 bases and J by 4 bases, with 22 bases between. Per germline, CDR1 SQVTM and CDR2 ANQGSEA. The CDR3 totals 15 residues. CDR3 sequence reads: CSAKEDGSRGTEAFF. The CDR3 nucleotides read TGCAGCGCGAAAGAGGACGGGAGCCGGGGCACTGAAGCTTTCTTT.

The rearrangement links TRBV7-9 to TRBJ2-2; TRBD2 is a possible D gene (6 bases). CDR1 is SEHNR and CDR2 is FQNEAQ in the germline V gene (reference sequence). Trimming cost V 5 bases and J 8 bases, with 12 bases left between them. The CDR3 runs 13 residues. This CDR3 is CASSPPREGELFF. Here the CDR3 DNA reads TGTGCCAGCAGCCCCCCCCGGGAGGGGGAGCTGTTTTTT.

The chain couples TRBV7-3 to TRBJ1-6; 9 positions agree with TRBD1. V was clipped by 0 bases and J by 9 bases; unmatched bases: 3. This CDR3 spans 15 amino acids. Germline V gene sequence: CDR1 SGHTA, CDR2 FQGTGA. The CDR3 region is CASSLTRDRVSPLHF. CDR3 nucleotide sequence: TGTGCCAGCAGCTTAACCCGGGACAGGGTTTCACCCCTCCACTTT.

This clonotype was seen many times. The V and J genes are TRBV29-1 and TRBJ1-3; D is unclear. CDR3 size: 11 residues. Germline V CDR1 and CDR2: SQVTM, ANQGSEA. The ends were cut back, 4 bases at V and 3 bases at J, with 4 bases in the middle. CDR3 nucleotide sequence: TGCAGCGTTGGGGGTGGAAACACCATATATTTT. Amino acid sequence: CSVGGGNTIYF.

This clonotype was counted a few times. The chain combines TRBV7-9 with TRBJ2-5; 13 nucleotides agree with TRBD2. There are 16 residues in the CDR3. V shed 5 bases, J shed 4 bases, and the junction held 7 bases outside the gene matches. The V gene's germline CDR1 is SEHNR and CDR2 FQNEAQ (reference sequence). The CDR3 bases are TGTGCCAGCAGCCCTAGGACTAGCGGGAGAGGAGAGACCCAGTACTTC. The encoded protein is CASSPRTSGRGETQYF.

This clonotype was counted a few times. The V gene is TRBV9, the J gene TRBJ2-6; D is ambiguous. V lost 1 base and J 0 bases, leaving 8 bases between the germline ends. Germline CDR1 SGDLS, CDR2 YYNGEE. The CDR3 is 16 residues long. CDR3 DNA sequence: TGTGCCAGCAGCGTATCGGCACACTCTGGGGCCAACGTCCTGACTTTC. Residues: CASSVSAHSGANVLTF.

CDR3 bases: TGTTTAGCGGGAGGGAGCTACGAGCAGTACTTC. The encoded protein is CLAGGSYEQYF. The chain recombines TRBV25-1 with TRBJ2-7; 11 bases map to TRBD2. Looked up from germline, CDR1 is MGHDK and CDR2 is SYGVNS. CDR3 length: 11 amino acids.

The chain carries TRBV20-1 and TRBJ2-5; no reliable D call. The CDR3 has 13 residues. Germline assignment: CDR1 DFQATT and CDR2 SNEGSKA (reference sequence). Trimming cost V 3 bases and J 4 bases, with 12 bases left between them. The CDR3 DNA sequence: TGCAGTGCTAGGGGCAGGCCCGGAGAGACCCAGTACTTC. Amino acid sequence: CSARGRPGETQYF.

V usage is TRBV7-9 and J usage is TRBJ2-7; weak D call: TRBD2 (6 bases). Deletions cut 5 bases from V and 9 bases from J, with 23 bases between. The CDR3 contains 15 residues. Germline-derived CDR1 and CDR2 are SEHNR and FQNEAQ (reference sequence). CDR3 in amino acids: CASSRDSGTSSGQYF. As DNA, the CDR3 is TGTGCCAGCAGCCGTGATTCCGGGACTTCCTCGGGGCAGTACTTC.

V usage is TRBV7-2 and J usage is TRBJ1-2; no firm D call. Germline lookup yields CDR1 SGHTA and CDR2 FQGNSA. The CDR3 runs to 16 residues. V lost 0 bases to trimming and J lost 2 bases, with 13 bases between them. CDR3 nucleotides: TGTGCCAGCAGCTTAGCGGGAAGGGTATTGAACTATGGCTACACCTTC. Its translation is CASSLAGRVLNYGYTF.

This clonotype was seen ten or more times. Germline and junction disagree at one end, which may indicate a read error. The chain joins TRBV24-1 to TRBJ1-5; 7 nucleotides match TRBD1. Germline V gene data show CDR1 as KGHDR and CDR2 as SFDVKD. The CDR3 length is 14 residues. This CDR3 is CASSYDRANQPQHF. CDR3 bases: TGTGCCAGCAGTTACGACAGGGCCAATCAGCCCCAGCATTTT.

This sequence joins TRBV24-1 and TRBJ2-5, with D possibly being TRBD1 (6 bases). Germline CDR1 and CDR2: KGHDR and SFDVKD. V was shortened by 2 bases and J by 5 bases, with 14 bases between the two germline ends. The CDR3 spans 15 residues. The CDR3, as DNA: TGTGCCACCAGTGATTCACAGGGTGACTCGGAGACCCAGTACTTC. Protein: CATSDSQGDSETQYF.

In regard to this clonotype: The junction departs from germline at one end; a sequencing error may be responsible. The chain is built from TRBV10-3 and TRBJ1-1; 12 nucleotides match TRBD1. This CDR3 is 12 amino acids long. Germline CDR1 reads ENHRY; CDR2 reads SYGVKD. In nucleotides, the CDR3 is TGTGCCATCTCAAAGGGACAGGGGGCGGCTCTCTTT. It specifies CAISKGQGAALF.

This clonotype has a handful of counts. The rearrangement joins TRBV7-9 to TRBJ2-2; 8 bases match TRBD1. The junction had 7 bases not matched to a gene; V was cut back by 5 bases and J by 5 bases. Germline CDR1 is SEHNR and CDR2 is FQNEAQ (reference sequence). The CDR3 has 15 residues. CDR3 bases: TGTGCCAGCAGCCGGCAGGGGGCGCGGACCGGGGAGCTGTTTTTT. Its translation is CASSRQGARTGELFF.

Comments on this clonotype: A much larger clone lies a single base off, so this may be a read error. It is unclear where the CDR3 begins or ends on the DNA, so no DNA is shown, and the CDR3 is as TCRdb lists it. V gene TRBV29-1 combines with J gene TRBJ1-2. The CDR3 has 13 amino acids, counting both end residues. Germline V CDR1 and CDR2: SQVTM, ANQGSEA. The CDR3 loop reads CSVGAGIGYGYPF.

This clonotype came up many times. The rearrangement uses TRBV11-2 and TRBJ1-2; possible D gene TRBD1, 6 bases. The CDR3 has 13 residues. Between the trimmed V and J ends, which lost 5 bases and 5 bases, there was a span of 12 bases. In germline, CDR1 is SGHAT, CDR2 FQNNGV. CDR3 bases: TGTGCCAGCAGCCTTTACAGGGAATATGGCTACACCTTC. Amino acids: CASSLYREYGYTF. The complete variable domain, with remaining parts taken from reference TRBV11-2 and TRBJ1-2, reads EAGVAQSPRYKIIEKRQSVAFWCNPISGHATLYWYQQILGQGPKLLIQFQNNGVVDDSQLPKDRFSAERLKGVDSTLKIQPAKLEDSAVYLCASSLYREYGYTFGSGTRLTVV.

V is TRBV9 and J is TRBJ2-7, with 10 bases matching TRBD2. V shed 1 base and J 3 bases; nucleotides not matched to a gene: 4. From germline, CDR1 is SGDLS and CDR2 YYNGEE. The CDR3 sequence is 15 residues long. The CDR3 here is CASSVSGLADYEQYF. In DNA, the CDR3 is TGTGCCAGCAGCGTAAGCGGACTAGCGGACTACGAGCAGTACTTC.

The chain carries TRBV20-1 and TRBJ1-2; 7 nucleotides match TRBD1. J lost 0 bases, V lost 2 bases, and 12 bases had no gene match. Germline V gene sequence: CDR1 DFQATT, CDR2 SNEGSKA (reference sequence). The CDR3 is 17 amino acids. The CDR3 reads CSARSGGGIEANYGYTF. CDR3 coding DNA: TGCAGTGCTAGAAGTGGAGGGGGCATTGAAGCTAACTATGGCTACACCTTC.